What follows are 10 T cell receptor beta chains derived from one specimen sequenced in a study of T cells in Graves' hyperthyroidism and ophthalmopathy. Authors of the study amplified TCR beta CDR3 regions from RNA transcripts. HTBI primers were used for first-round RT-PCR of the TCR CDR3. TCRdb re-called the multiplex PCR reads through MiXCR, storing one row per CDR3 protein. Among 550,000 to 600,000 distinct CDR3 sequences listed, 16% were seen once. Sequenced input: blood. The receptors derive from a woman aged 18-35 years with Graves' hyperthyroidism.

This clonotype turned up a few times. The chain links TRBV12-5 to TRBJ2-5; 10 nucleotides match TRBD2. This CDR3 spans 16 amino acids. V shed 4 bases, J shed 2 bases, and the junction held 7 bases outside the gene matches. Germline V gene sequence: CDR1 LGHNT, CDR2 FRNRAP. CDR3 region: CASGWSGGAGQETQYF. The CDR3 DNA reads as TGTGCTAGTGGTTGGAGCGGGGGGGCAGGACAAGAGACCCAGTACTTC. The variable domain in full, with the rest retrieved from reference TRBV12-5 and TRBJ2-5, is DARVTQTPRHKVTEMGQEVTMRCQPILGHNTVFWYRQTMMQGLELLAYFRNRAPLDDSGMPKDRFSAEMPDATLATLKIQPSEPRDSAVYFCASGWSGGAGQETQYFGPGTRLLVL.

V is TRBV18 and J is TRBJ1-5, with D possibly being TRBD1 (6 bases). The germline V gene has CDR1 KGHSH and CDR2 LQKENI. The V gene lost 5 bases and the J gene lost 3 bases, with 17 bases spanning the gap. The CDR3 contains 16 residues. The CDR3 spells CASSSRGGQINQPQHF. The CDR3 nucleotides are TGTGCCAGCTCAAGTCGTGGGGGGCAGATCAATCAGCCCCAGCATTTT.

The J gene is TRBJ2-7, the V gene TRBV19; D might be TRBD2 (5 bases). The ends were cut back, 6 bases at V and 5 bases at J, with 17 bases in the middle. CDR1 and CDR2 (germline): LNHDA, SQIVND (reference sequence). The length of the CDR3 is 14 residues. The CDR3 spells CASSSTGMGHEQYF. The DNA of the CDR3 is TGTGCCAGTAGCTCTACGGGGATGGGCCACGAGCAGTACTTC.

About this clonotype itself: This may be a read error, as it is one base from a much larger clone. V usage is TRBV5-1 and J usage is TRBJ1-1; D is undetermined. The CDR3 is 14 residues long. CDR1 and CDR2 from the germline V gene are SGHRS and YFSETQ. In nucleotides, the CDR3 is TGCGCCAGCAGCTTGGAAGTGGGCCGAACTGGAGCTTTCTTT. Its protein is CASSLEVGRTGAFF.

This clonotype was seen only a few times. The chain joins TRBV12-3 or TRBV12-4 to TRBJ1-4; unclear D gene. V was trimmed by 6 bases and J by 5 bases, leaving 10 bases between them. The CDR3 has 13 amino acids. CDR3 coding DNA: TGTGCCAGCAGAGTGACGCGAAATGAAAAACTGTTTTTT. Translating it yields CASRVTRNEKLFF.

The rearrangement joins TRBV4-1 to TRBJ1-4, with TRBD1 matching 11 bases. Germline trimming cut 1 base from V and 7 bases from J; bases unmatched to any gene: 2. The germline V gene encodes CDR1 MGHRA and CDR2 YSYEKL. This CDR3 spans 15 amino acids. CDR3 nucleotides: TGCGCCAGCAGCCAAGTAGGGACAGGGGGTGAAAAACTGTTTTTT. Amino acid sequence: CASSQVGTGGEKLFF.

This clonotype has a count of ten or more. This chain uses TRBV7-9 with TRBJ1-2, with 7 bases aligning to TRBD1. Trimming took 5 bases from V and 4 from J; bases not matched to a gene: 22. The CDR3 is 19 amino acids. Germline assignment: CDR1 SEHNR and CDR2 FQNEAQ (reference sequence). CDR3 protein: CASSHFPSKGGTVVYGYTF. The CDR3 DNA sequence: TGTGCCAGCAGCCACTTCCCATCAAAGGGGGGGACAGTCGTCTATGGCTACACCTTC.

The rearrangement links TRBV7-9 to TRBJ2-4; TRBD2 might be the D (6 bases). CDR3 size: 14 residues. Germline V gene lookup returns CDR1 SEHNR and CDR2 FQNEAQ (reference sequence). Trimming left V 5 bases short and J 7 bases short, with 15 bases between. CDR3 in DNA: TGTGCCAGCAGCCCACCGGGGACTGGGAACATTCAGTACTTC. It yields the protein CASSPPGTGNIQYF.

The V gene is TRBV3-1, the J gene TRBJ2-7; D gene ambiguous. The germline V gene encodes CDR1 LGHDT and CDR2 YNNKEL (reference sequence). The CDR3 loop spans 15 amino acids. Trimming stripped 1 base from V and 0 bases from J, with 10 bases between. CDR3 loop: CASSQAHRTSYEQYF. CDR3 DNA sequence: TGTGCCAGCAGCCAAGCCCACCGTACCTCCTACGAGCAGTACTTC.

Only a few counts were recorded for this clonotype. J is TRBJ1-6 and V is TRBV6-1, with D hard to call. V lost 5 bases and J lost 8, with 7 bases in between. Germline V gene data show CDR1 as MNHNS and CDR2 as SASEGT. CDR3 length: 12 amino acids. CDR3: CASSPIYSPLHF. The CDR3 nucleotides read TGTGCCAGCAGTCCCATATATTCACCCCTCCACTTT.